This T cell receptor (beta chain) originates from a study of shared clonotypes between healthy human individuals. Whole-study findings and limits: Apart from blood, nothing was sampled; tissue repertoires likely differ.

Each sample came from a Caucasian adult donor living in Nashville, Tennessee. Each unsorted sample relied on roughly 90 million PBMCs as its source of genomic DNA. A remark on this clone: Its matching antigen is unknown.

Several immunoSEQ plates received, in even portions, the genomic DNA of each subset. Profiled with immunoSEQ multiplex PCR; TCRdb holds only in-frame clones, not every one. The sample has about half a million clones; approximately 80% are singletons. There are 14 residues in the CDR3. V lost 5 bases to trimming and J lost 9 bases; unmatched junction nucleotides: 13. Germline-derived CDR1 and CDR2 are SGHAT and FQNNGV. The chain links TRBV11-2 to TRBJ2-7, with 7 bases lining up with TRBD1. This TCR came from a woman between 40 and 55 years old in good health. Some clones in this sample may be carry-over from other donors' samples. Input material: PBMCs. CDR3 residues: CASSPDRVGPVQYF. The CDR3 DNA is TGTGCCAGCAGCCCCGACAGGGTGGGTCCGGTGCAGTACTTC.